This entry concerns a single TCR beta chain. Membership in each cohort depended on participant-reported clinical history. A COVID-19 case was met by exposed participants within 2 weeks before study entry. This sample is drawn from a study of blood T cell repertoires in COVID-19. Whole-study context: From the United States, Italy and Spain came samples of acute and convalescent COVID-19. Sources were T cells, B-cell-depleted T cells, or PBMCs; the material itself was cDNA or gDNA.

The protocol was immunoSEQ multiplex PCR, while the TCRdb copy is restricted to in-frame clones and leaves out a portion. The table lists about 64,000 clones, about 66% of them singletons, with about half in the top ten. This CDR3 is 16 amino acids long. Germline-derived CDR1 and CDR2 are SGHKS and YYEKEE (reference sequence). V lost 0 bases and J 5 bases, leaving 18 bases between the germline ends. The clonotype was recovered from a woman aged 60-75 years who had been exposed to COVID-19. This chain uses TRBV5-5 with TRBJ2-7, with D perhaps TRBD2 (6 bases). The sample taken for sequencing was PBMCs or T cells enriched from blood (not recorded which). CDR3 nucleotides: TGTGCCAGCAGCTTGGGGGTAAGCGGGCCGCCCGACGAGCAGTACTTC. This translates into CASSLGVSGPPDEQYF.